Below are 24 T cell receptor beta chains sequenced from a single sample in a study of blood T cell repertoires in COVID-19. The repertoire was sequenced with immunoSEQ multiplex PCR; TCRdb's copy has only in-frame clones and lacks some. The table records about 240,000 clones, 83% of them present only once. The sequenced material came from PBMCs or T cells enriched from blood (not recorded which). All receptors come from a woman between 35 and 50 years old who had been exposed to COVID-19.

This clone came up a few times. CDR3 sequence (DNA): TGTGCCATCAACAGGGGATTGAACACTGAAGCTTTCTTT. It is translated as CAINRGLNTEAFF. The V call is TRBV10-3, the J call TRBJ1-1; TRBD1 matches at 7 bases. This CDR3 region has 13 residues. V was pared by 7 bases and J by 0 bases, with 2 bases of the junction left unmatched. Looked up from germline, CDR1 is ENHRY and CDR2 is SYGVKD.

This clone appeared once. CDR3 residues: CASSTRWGGLIGSNTEAFF. As DNA, the CDR3 is TGTGCCAGCAGTACAAGGTGGGGGGGATTGATTGGATCGAACACTGAAGCTTTCTTT. V and J are TRBV2 and TRBJ1-1; D possibly corresponds to TRBD1 (5 bases). The CDR3 is 19 residues long. The V gene lost 5 bases and the J gene lost 1 base, with 26 bases spanning the gap. CDR1 and CDR2 (germline): SNHLY, FYNNEI. Full variable domain (outside the CDR3, taken from reference TRBV2 and TRBJ1-1): EPEVTQTPSHQVTQMGQEVILRCVPISNHLYFYWYRQILGQKVEFLVSFYNNEISEKSEIFDDQFSVERPDGSNFTLKIRSTKLEDSAMYFCASSTRWGGLIGSNTEAFFGQGTRLTVV.

This CDR3 reads CASSQVDVRGARNEQFF. The CDR3 nucleotides are TGTGCCAGCAGCCAAGTTGATGTCCGGGGGGCCAGGAATGAGCAGTTCTTC. This chain connects TRBV3-1 (or the pseudogene TRBV3-2) to TRBJ2-1; D might be TRBD2 (7 bases). Germline CDR1 LGHDT, CDR2 YNNKEL (reference sequence). There are 17 residues in the CDR3. Trimming pared 1 base from V and 7 bases from J, leaving 20 bases between.

The chain recombines TRBV4-1 with TRBJ1-1, with a weak D call TRBD1 (6 bases). Per the germline V gene, CDR1 is MGHRA and CDR2 is YSYEKL. With 4 bases removed from V and 3 bases from J, the gap between germline ends came to 21 bases. The CDR3 consists of 17 residues. The CDR3 reads CASSLLGGGGRDTEAFF. CDR3 DNA: TGCGCCAGCAGCCTCCTTGGGGGCGGCGGAAGGGACACTGAAGCTTTCTTT.

In its sample, this clone was seen many times. This chain uses TRBV7-2 with TRBJ1-5; D not resolved. Germline CDR1 and CDR2: SGHTA and FQGNSA. The CDR3 runs to 15 residues. The V end was cut by 2 bases, the J end by 4 bases, with 12 bases between. CDR3 sequence: CASSLQTHWNQPQHF. The DNA for the CDR3 is TGTGCCAGCAGCTTACAGACACATTGGAATCAGCCCCAGCATTTT.

The chain uses TRBV4-2 and TRBJ1-1, with D unresolved. This CDR3 comprises 16 residues. CDR1 and CDR2 from the germline V gene are LGHNA and YNFKEQ. The germline V and J ends were trimmed by 0 bases and 0 bases, with 11 bases remaining between them. DNA for the CDR3: TGTGCCAGCAGCCAAGAGGGCCAGACGATGAACACTGAAGCTTTCTTT. This gives the protein CASSQEGQTMNTEAFF.

The chain recombines TRBV15 with TRBJ2-3; D is possibly TRBD1 (5 bases). Germline assignment: CDR1 LNHNV and CDR2 YYDKDF (reference sequence). V gave up 1 base and J gave up 6 bases, with 5 bases separating them. CDR3 length: 12 residues. The CDR3 DNA sequence: TGTGCCACCAGCAGAGGACAGGATACGCAGTATTTT. The encoded protein is CATSRGQDTQYF.

Comment on this clone: At one boundary the junction diverges from the germline segment, which might be a read error. The chain recombines TRBV18 with TRBJ1-2; D might be TRBD1 (6 bases). Germline CDR1 is KGHSH and CDR2 is LQKENI. This CDR3 comprises 14 residues. The CDR3 region is CVSSPPGTPGGYTF. CDR3 sequence (DNA): TGTGTCAGCTCACCACCGGGGACACCGGGTGGCTACACCTTC.

The V and J genes are TRBV10-3 and TRBJ2-3, with 12 positions matching TRBD2. The V and J ends lost 1 base and 6 bases, in that order; junction bases with no gene match: 8. CDR1 and CDR2 (germline): ENHRY, SYGVKD. The length of the CDR3 is 17 residues. CDR3 DNA: TGTGCCATCAGTGAGTTGGGTCAGACTAGCGGGGGTGATACGCAGTATTTT. Translation: CAISELGQTSGGDTQYF.

CDR3 in amino acids: CASSLGGAGYGYTF. The DNA of the CDR3 is TGTGCCAGCAGCCTCGGGGGGGCTGGCTATGGCTACACCTTC. The chain employs TRBV7-3 and TRBJ1-2; tentative D call: TRBD1 (6 bases). Deletions cut 5 bases from V and 4 bases from J, with 14 bases between. This CDR3 has 14 residues. Per the germline V gene, CDR1 is SGHTA and CDR2 is FQGTGA.

This clone was picked up a small number of times. The chain couples TRBV19 to TRBJ2-7, with TRBD1 matching 8 bases. The CDR3 length is 15 residues. J gave up 3 bases and V 2 bases, and 6 bases lay outside the gene matches. CDR1 and CDR2 from the germline V gene are LNHDA and SQIVND (reference sequence). CDR3 amino acids: CASSIRTGPSYEQYF. DNA for the CDR3: TGTGCCAGTAGTATACGGACAGGGCCTAGCTACGAGCAGTACTTC.

The CDR3 coding sequence is TGTGCCAGCACCCCGACAGGCTTGGGGGAGCTGTTTTTT. It codes for CASTPTGLGELFF. This chain connects TRBV7-9 to TRBJ2-2; weak D call: TRBD1 (6 bases). Germline CDR1 reads SEHNR; CDR2 reads FQNEAQ (reference sequence). The V end lost 7 bases, the J end lost 8 bases, and 14 bases lay between the germline ends. The CDR3 extends over 13 amino acids.

The chain has TRBV27 and TRBJ2-5, with D perhaps TRBD1 (5 bases). V lost 5 bases, J lost 2 bases, and 6 bases lay in between. This CDR3 comprises 12 residues. CDR1 and CDR2 from the germline V gene are MNHEY and SMNVEV (reference sequence). The CDR3 DNA sequence: TGTGCCAGCAGTACAGGACAAGAGACCCAGTACTTC. Protein product: CASSTGQETQYF.

This chain joins TRBV19 and TRBJ1-1; D is perhaps TRBD1 (6 bases). Trimming took off 8 bases at V and 9 bases at J, with 13 bases between the two ends. This CDR3 has 11 amino acids. Per germline, CDR1 LNHDA and CDR2 SQIVND (reference sequence). The CDR3 DNA is TGTGCCAGTTCACTGGGGGCCAAAGCTTTCTTT. Translating it yields CASSLGAKAFF.

The genes are TRBV12-5 and TRBJ1-5; the D is unclear. Germline CDR1 and CDR2: LGHNT and FRNRAP. This CDR3 spans 14 amino acids. V lost 1 base, J lost 4 bases, and 8 bases lay in between. DNA of the CDR3: TGTGCTAGTGGTTTGGGAGGCTTAAATCAGCCCCAGCATTTT. Its protein product is CASGLGGLNQPQHF.

The chain joins TRBV28 to TRBJ1-6; 7 nucleotides line up with TRBD1. The CDR3 is 13 amino acids. Germline assignment: CDR1 MDHEN and CDR2 SYDVKM. The V gene end was trimmed by 9 bases and the J gene end by 9 bases; junction bases not matched to a gene: 8. The CDR3 DNA reads as TGTGCCAGTAGACGACAGGGTGGTTCACCCCTCCACTTT. It codes for CASRRQGGSPLHF. The full variable domain, in which reference TRBV28 and TRBJ1-6 provide the parts outside the CDR3, is DVKVTQSSRYLVKRTGEKVFLECVQDMDHENMFWYRQDPGLGLRLIYFSYDVKMKEKGDIPEGYSVSREKKERFSLILESASTNQTSMYLCASRRQGGSPLHFGNGTRLTVT.

This clone has a single count. V and J are TRBV5-4 and TRBJ2-1; TRBD2 matches at 7 bases. V lost 2 bases and J lost 3; bases outside the gene matches: 2. This CDR3 is 14 amino acids long. Germline values: CDR1 SGHNT, CDR2 YYREEE (reference sequence). For the CDR3, the DNA is TGTGCCAGCAGCTTTGAGCGGGGCTACAATGAGCAGTTCTTC. The encoded protein is CASSFERGYNEQFF.

A few counts support this clone. The J gene is TRBJ1-5, the V gene TRBV19; 7 bases align to TRBD1. Germline lookup yields CDR1 LNHDA and CDR2 SQIVND (reference sequence). V was clipped by 8 bases and J by 3 bases; unmatched bases: 4. This CDR3 region has 13 residues. In nucleotides, the CDR3 is TGTGCCAGTTCCGGGACAGTCAATCAGCCCCAGCATTTT. Its translation: CASSGTVNQPQHF.

The genes are TRBV7-6 and TRBJ1-2; 8 nucleotides match TRBD1. Germline V gene lookup returns CDR1 SGHVS and CDR2 FNYEAQ. With 2 bases clipped from V and 7 bases from J, the junction kept 9 bases outside the gene matches. This CDR3 is 15 amino acids long. CDR3 sequence: CASSLFPGGASGYTF. The CDR3 DNA is TGTGCCAGCAGCTTATTCCCAGGGGGCGCAAGTGGCTACACCTTC.

V gene TRBV11-1 combines with J gene TRBJ2-2; 9 bases agree with TRBD1. This CDR3 has 16 amino acids. V trimming: 10 bases; J trimming: 1 base; junction bases outside the gene matches: 10. The V gene's germline CDR1 is SGHAT and CDR2 FQDESV (reference sequence). The CDR3 protein is CAIKQGALRNTGELFF. DNA of the CDR3: TGTGCCATAAAACAGGGGGCCCTGAGGAACACCGGGGAGCTGTTTTTT.

This chain links TRBV7-2 with TRBJ1-1, with a weak D call TRBD1 (5 bases). The V gene's germline CDR1 is SGHTA and CDR2 FQGNSA. V lost 5 bases and J 0 bases, leaving 16 bases between the germline ends. This CDR3 has 16 residues. CDR3 in amino acids: CASSPRRGLMNTEAFF. The CDR3 DNA reads as TGTGCCAGCAGCCCGAGACGGGGACTAATGAACACTGAAGCTTTCTTT.

The chain couples TRBV3-1 (or the pseudogene TRBV3-2) to TRBJ2-4; D possibly corresponds to TRBD2 (6 bases). Germline values: CDR1 LGHDT, CDR2 YNNKEL (reference sequence). The CDR3 runs to 15 residues. Trimming took 4 bases from V and 6 from J, leaving 16 bases between them. In DNA form, the CDR3 reads TGTGCCAGCAGCCTCAACTCCTTGGGGGGAAACATTCAGTACTTC. Translating it yields CASSLNSLGGNIQYF.

V usage is TRBV5-6 and J usage is TRBJ2-7; 10 nucleotides agree with TRBD1. Germline assignment: CDR1 SGHDT and CDR2 YYEEEE. V lost 0 bases to trimming and J lost 7 bases; unmatched junction nucleotides: 4. The CDR3 extends over 14 amino acids. This CDR3 is CASSLGQGAREQYF. The CDR3 DNA follows: TGTGCCAGCAGCTTGGGACAGGGGGCGCGAGAGCAGTACTTC.

This clone was recorded a few times. V usage is TRBV6-2 or TRBV6-3 and J usage is TRBJ2-6; 8 bases line up with TRBD1. CDR3 length: 17 amino acids. Losses at the gene ends were 6 bases for V and 1 base for J; bases not matched to a gene: 8. Germline V gives CDR1 MNHEY, CDR2 SVGEGT. This CDR3 is CASSRGQGSSGANVLTF. The CDR3 region has the DNA TGTGCCAGCAGCAGAGGACAGGGCTCATCTGGGGCCAACGTCCTGACTTTC.